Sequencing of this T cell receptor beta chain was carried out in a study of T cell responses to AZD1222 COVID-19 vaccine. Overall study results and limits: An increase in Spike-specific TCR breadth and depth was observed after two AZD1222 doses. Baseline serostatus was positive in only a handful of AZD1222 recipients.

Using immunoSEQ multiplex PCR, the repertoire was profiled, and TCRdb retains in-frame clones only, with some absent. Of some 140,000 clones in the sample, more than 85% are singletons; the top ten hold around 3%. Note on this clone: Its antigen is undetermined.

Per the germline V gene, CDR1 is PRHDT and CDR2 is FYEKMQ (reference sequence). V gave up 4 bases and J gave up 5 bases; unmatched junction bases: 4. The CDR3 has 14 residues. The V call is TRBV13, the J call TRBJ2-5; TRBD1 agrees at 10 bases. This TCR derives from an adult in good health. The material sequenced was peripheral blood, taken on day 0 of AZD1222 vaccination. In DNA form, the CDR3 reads TGTGCCAGCAGCTCGACAGGGGGCCGGGAGACCCAGTACTTC. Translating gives CASSSTGGRETQYF.